The 23 T cell receptor beta chains in this list originate from one sample, sequenced in a study of blood T cell repertoires in COVID-19. The assay was immunoSEQ multiplex PCR, and TCRdb's table has in-frame clones only and misses some. The sample holds fewer than 350,000 clones, 85% seen once. The sequenced sample was PBMCs or T cells enriched from blood (not recorded which). The receptors shown here come from a woman under 40 who had been exposed to COVID-19.

The rearrangement joins TRBV6-5 to TRBJ2-4; D perhaps matches TRBD1 (6 bases). CDR1 is MNHEY, CDR2 SVGAGI, per germline. The CDR3 runs to 15 residues. Trimming took 0 bases from V and 9 from J, leaving 15 bases between them. The CDR3 sequence: CASSYSGGGGSIQYF. The CDR3, as DNA: TGTGCCAGCAGTTACTCAGGTGGGGGCGGTAGCATTCAGTACTTC.

The chain employs TRBV5-1 and TRBJ2-5, with D possibly TRBD1 on 6 matching bases. V was clipped by 0 bases and J by 4 bases, with 13 bases between them. CDR3 size: 15 residues. Germline CDR1 is SGHRS and CDR2 is YFSETQ. DNA for the CDR3: TGCGCCAGCAGCTTGGCTGGGGGCTGGGGAGAGACCCAGTACTTC. This sequence encodes CASSLAGGWGETQYF.

This clone was counted once. This chain joins TRBV25-1 and TRBJ2-1, with 8 bases aligning to TRBD2. There are 14 residues in the CDR3. The V segment lost 7 bases and the J segment 4 bases; nucleotides outside the gene matches: 6. Per germline, CDR1 MGHDK and CDR2 SYGVNS. The CDR3 here is CASKGGRPYNEQFF. For the CDR3, the DNA is TGTGCCAGCAAAGGCGGGAGGCCATACAATGAGCAGTTCTTC.

This clone was observed once. The rearrangement links TRBV2 to TRBJ2-5; TRBD2 matches at 7 bases. CDR3 length: 13 residues. J lost 7 bases, V lost 4 bases, and 6 bases had no gene match. CDR1 is SNHLY and CDR2 is FYNNEI in the germline V gene. This chain's CDR3 is CASSASGGGTQYF. The CDR3 nucleotides read TGTGCCAGCAGTGCGTCAGGCGGGGGGACCCAGTACTTC.

The chain recombines TRBV21-1 with TRBJ1-5; the DNA was not used to check the table's D call, TRBD1. TRBV21-1 counts as a pseudogene. The CDR3 runs to 16 residues. In nucleotides, the CDR3 is TGTGCCAGCAGCAAAGAACAGGGCTGGGACAATCAGCCCCAGCATTTT. It specifies CASSKEQGWDNQPQHF.

This chain uses TRBV28 with TRBJ1-4; a weak D match, TRBD1 (6 bases). V was cut by 6 bases and J by 6 bases, with 14 bases left in between. The CDR3 is made up of 14 amino acids. The germline V gene has CDR1 MDHEN and CDR2 SYDVKM. The CDR3 nucleotides are TGTGCCAGCAGCCCGGACAGTGGATATGAAAAACTGTTTTTT. The encoded protein is CASSPDSGYEKLFF.

About this clone: The final CDR3 position lacks the conserved phenylalanine or tryptophan, pointing to a likely read error. Because the CDR3's place on the DNA is in doubt, the DNA is left out and the CDR3 is given as listed by TCRdb. The CDR3 spells CASRQGSRG. The chain uses TRBV6-4 and TRBJ1-5; TRBD1, the D gene given by the table, was not confirmed from the DNA. The CDR3 has 9 residues if both end residues are counted. Germline V gene sequence: CDR1 MRHNA, CDR2 SNTAGT.

The CDR3 spells CASSLSRHGPGTGETQYF. The CDR3 DNA sequence: TGTGCCAGCAGCTTATCTCGTCATGGTCCAGGGACAGGGGAGACCCAGTACTTC. The V call is TRBV13, the J call TRBJ2-5; 9 bases match TRBD1. The CDR3 sequence is 18 residues long. V dropped 2 bases and J dropped 5; count of bases not matched to a gene: 15. From germline, CDR1 is PRHDT and CDR2 FYEKMQ (reference sequence). Drawing the rest from reference TRBV13 and TRBJ2-5, the complete variable domain is AAGVIQSPRHLIKEKRETATLKCYPIPRHDTVYWYQQGPGQDPQFLISFYEKMQSDKGSIPDRFSAQQFSDYHSELNMSSLELGDSALYFCASSLSRHGPGTGETQYFGPGTRLLVL.

This sequence joins TRBV6-5 and TRBJ2-1; 8 bases align to TRBD2. With 7 bases clipped from V and 6 bases from J, the junction kept 11 bases outside the gene matches. The CDR3 spans 15 residues. Germline V CDR1 and CDR2: MNHEY, SVGAGI. The CDR3 DNA sequence: TGTGCCAGCACCTTCCGGGGGGGCGTCGGCAATGAGCAGTTCTTC. Amino acid sequence: CASTFRGGVGNEQFF.

The J gene is TRBJ2-5, the V gene TRBV7-3; no clear D gene. This CDR3 region has 13 residues. The V end lost 5 bases, the J end lost 3 bases, and 10 bases lay between the germline ends. Germline loops: CDR1 SGHTA, CDR2 FQGTGA. CDR3 nucleotide sequence: TGTGCCAGCAGCCTGACACAGAAAGAGACCCAGTACTTC. As protein: CASSLTQKETQYF.

This clone came up once. The chain carries TRBV6-2 or TRBV6-3 and TRBJ1-2, with 8 bases identical to TRBD1. From germline, CDR1 is MNHEY and CDR2 SVGEGT. Trimming cost V 0 bases and J 7 bases; bases outside gene matches: 7. The CDR3 runs 15 residues. CDR3 nucleotides: TGTGCCAGCAGTTACTCGATGACAGGGGAAGGTGGCTACACCTTC. Encoded protein: CASSYSMTGEGGYTF.

This rearrangement joins TRBV2 to TRBJ2-4; 8 bases line up with TRBD2. The germline gives CDR1 SNHLY, CDR2 FYNNEI. The V and J ends lost 6 bases and 9 bases, in that order; junction bases with no gene match: 7. CDR3 length: 13 amino acids. CDR3 bases: TGTGCCAGCAGATCGGGGGGGTATTTCATTCAGTACTTC. This encodes CASRSGGYFIQYF.

The table lists this clone with a count of one. The rearrangement links TRBV10-2 to TRBJ2-1; 13 nucleotides match TRBD2. From germline, CDR1 is WSHSY and CDR2 SAAADI. V was clipped by 2 bases and J by 12 bases; unmatched bases: 7. This CDR3 contains 15 residues. CDR3 sequence: CASSEGTSGAERQFF. In DNA, the CDR3 is TGCGCCAGCAGTGAGGGGACTAGCGGGGCGGAAAGGCAGTTCTTC.

The V call is TRBV5-1, the J call TRBJ2-1, with D possibly being TRBD2 (6 bases). The germline V and J ends were trimmed by 5 bases and 4 bases, with 19 bases remaining between them. The CDR3 runs 16 residues. The V gene's germline CDR1 is SGHRS and CDR2 YFSETQ. The CDR3 nucleotides are TGCGCCAGCAGTAAGATGGGGACTTCCATATACAATGAGCAGTTCTTC. Translated, it gives CASSKMGTSIYNEQFF.

The J gene is TRBJ2-3, the V gene TRBV5-6; no definite D call. From germline, CDR1 is SGHDT and CDR2 YYEEEE. The V gene lost 5 bases and the J gene lost 2 bases, with 15 bases spanning the gap. CDR3 length equals 15 residues. The CDR3 protein is CASSPSQYLTDTQYF. CDR3 coding DNA: TGTGCCAGCAGTCCGAGCCAATACCTCACAGATACGCAGTATTTT.

CDR3 in amino acids: CAISTGTGDGYTF. CDR3 DNA: TGTGCCATCAGTACCGGGACAGGGGATGGCTACACCTTC. V is TRBV10-3 and J is TRBJ1-2; 10 bases fit TRBD1. The CDR3 runs 13 residues. The ends lost 5 bases at V and 6 bases at J; junction bases unmatched: 3. Looked up from germline, CDR1 is ENHRY and CDR2 is SYGVKD.

V usage is TRBV28 and J usage is TRBJ2-1; the D gene is possibly TRBD2 (5 bases). Germline V gene lookup returns CDR1 MDHEN and CDR2 SYDVKM. This CDR3 has 12 amino acids. Trimming shortened V by 7 bases and J by 7 bases, and 11 bases separated the two germline ends. This CDR3 is CASTASRNEQFF. In nucleotides, the CDR3 is TGTGCCAGCACCGCTAGCAGGAATGAGCAGTTCTTC.

V gene TRBV27 combines with J gene TRBJ1-1; possible D gene TRBD1, 6 bases. CDR1 is MNHEY and CDR2 is SMNVEV in the germline V gene (reference sequence). The CDR3 runs 15 residues. Trimming cost V 1 base and J 5 bases, with 14 bases left between them. CDR3 sequence reads: CASSLWAGVGTEAFF. In DNA form, the CDR3 reads TGTGCCAGCAGTTTATGGGCAGGGGTTGGGACTGAAGCTTTCTTT.

This chain links TRBV6-5 with TRBJ2-5; no clear D. The CDR3 is made up of 13 amino acids. V lost 5 bases, J lost 3 bases, and 10 bases lay in between. The germline gives CDR1 MNHEY, CDR2 SVGAGI. CDR3 region: CASSRSTKETQYF. In DNA, the CDR3 is TGTGCCAGCAGTCGTAGCACGAAAGAGACCCAGTACTTC.

The chain uses TRBV20-1 and TRBJ2-7; 9 bases map to TRBD1. Germline CDR1 DFQATT, CDR2 SNEGSKA (reference sequence). V was clipped by 3 bases and J by 5 bases; unmatched bases: 5. The CDR3 totals 13 residues. The CDR3 sequence is CSASSDRGDEQYF. The CDR3 DNA is TGCAGTGCTAGTTCGGACAGGGGAGACGAGCAGTACTTC.

This clone has a handful of counts. This chain links TRBV7-2 with TRBJ1-5, with no clear D. The CDR3 is 13 residues long. Looked up from germline, CDR1 is SGHTA and CDR2 is FQGNSA. The ends were cut back, 5 bases at V and 2 bases at J, with 7 bases in the middle. CDR3 DNA sequence: TGTGCCAGCAGCCCCGGGGGCAATCAGCCCCAGCATTTT. Protein sequence: CASSPGGNQPQHF.

The chain combines TRBV28 with TRBJ2-2; D perhaps matches TRBD2 (7 bases). V lost 7 bases and J 2 bases, leaving 17 bases between the germline ends. The CDR3 length is 16 residues. The germline V gene has CDR1 MDHEN and CDR2 SYDVKM. The CDR3 loop is CASTILGGTNTGELFF. For the CDR3, the DNA is TGTGCCAGCACCATTCTGGGGGGGACAAACACCGGGGAGCTGTTTTTT.

The CDR3 DNA reads TGTGCCAGCAGCCTCACCGGGACAGGGTTAGGCTACACCTTC. As protein: CASSLTGTGLGYTF. The genes are TRBV3-1 (or the pseudogene TRBV3-2) and TRBJ1-2, with TRBD1 matching 9 bases. Germline V lookup: CDR1 LGHDT, CDR2 YNNKEL (reference sequence). This CDR3 has 14 residues. J lost 8 bases, V lost 4 bases, and 8 bases had no gene match.